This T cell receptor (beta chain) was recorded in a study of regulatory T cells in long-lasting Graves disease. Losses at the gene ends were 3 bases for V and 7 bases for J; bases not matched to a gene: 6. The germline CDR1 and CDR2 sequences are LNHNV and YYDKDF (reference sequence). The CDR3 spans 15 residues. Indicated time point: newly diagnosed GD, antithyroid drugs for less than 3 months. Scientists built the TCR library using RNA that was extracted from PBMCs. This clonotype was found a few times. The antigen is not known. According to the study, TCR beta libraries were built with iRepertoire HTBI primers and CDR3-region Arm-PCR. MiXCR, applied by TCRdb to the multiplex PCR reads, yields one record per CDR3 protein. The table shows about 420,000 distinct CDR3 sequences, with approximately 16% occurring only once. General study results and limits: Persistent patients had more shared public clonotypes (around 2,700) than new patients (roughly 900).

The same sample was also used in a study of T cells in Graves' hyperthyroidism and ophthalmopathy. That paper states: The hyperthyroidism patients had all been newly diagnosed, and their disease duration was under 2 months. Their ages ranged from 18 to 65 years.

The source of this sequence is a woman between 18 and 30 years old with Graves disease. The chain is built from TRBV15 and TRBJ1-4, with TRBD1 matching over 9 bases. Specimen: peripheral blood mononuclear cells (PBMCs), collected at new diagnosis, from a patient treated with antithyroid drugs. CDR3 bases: TGTGCCACCAGCAGGGCGGGACAGGGAGGTGAAAAACTGTTTTTT. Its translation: CATSRAGQGGEKLFF.